What follows are 10 T cell receptor beta chains derived from one specimen sequenced in a study of T cells after somatic rescue of genetic block. Method: immunoSEQ multiplex PCR; TCRdb's copy keeps in-frame clones and lacks some. The data hold 55,000 or so clones, with 90% to 96% observed a single time. Source material: peripheral blood mononuclear cells (PBMCs). These receptors came from a child younger than two.

The rearrangement joins TRBV6-1 to TRBJ1-1; TRBD1 matches 9 bases. CDR3 length equals 11 residues. The ends lost 6 bases at V and 11 bases at J; junction bases unmatched: 4. Per the germline V gene, CDR1 is MNHNS and CDR2 is SASEGT. CDR3 sequence reads: CASRNTGGAFF. DNA for the CDR3: TGTGCCAGCAGGAATACAGGGGGCGCTTTCTTT.

V usage is TRBV5-1 and J usage is TRBJ2-3; no firm D call. This CDR3 has 13 residues. V was cut by 0 bases and J by 4 bases, with 6 bases left in between. CDR1 is SGHRS and CDR2 is YFSETQ in the germline V gene. This CDR3 reads CASSLDLADTQYF. The CDR3 DNA reads as TGCGCCAGCAGCTTGGATCTAGCAGATACGCAGTATTTT.

CDR3 residues: CASSPGQGYNSPLHF. The CDR3 coding sequence is TGCGCCAGCAGCCCGGGACAGGGATATAATTCACCCCTCCACTTT. This chain joins TRBV5-1 and TRBJ1-6; the match to TRBD1 covers 9 bases. The CDR3 is 15 residues long. Germline lookup yields CDR1 SGHRS and CDR2 YFSETQ. The J segment lost 4 bases and the V segment lost 4 bases, leaving 3 bases of the junction unmatched. The variable domain in full, completed from reference TRBV5-1 and TRBJ1-6, reads KAGVTQTPRYLIKTRGQQVTLSCSPISGHRSVSWYQQTPGQGLQFLFEYFSETQRNKGNFPGRFSGRQFSNSRSEMNVSTLELGDSALYLCASSPGQGYNSPLHFGNGTRLTVT.

V is TRBV5-1 and J is TRBJ2-5; 7 bases are shared with TRBD1. This CDR3 contains 14 residues. CDR1 SGHRS and CDR2 YFSETQ come from the germline V gene. V lost 4 bases and J lost 4; bases outside the gene matches: 7. CDR3 sequence (DNA): TGCGCCAGCAGCCCAGACAGGGACAGAGAGACCCAGTACTTC. This translates into CASSPDRDRETQYF.

The chain employs TRBV7-9 and TRBJ2-1; 7 positions match TRBD2. The CDR3 totals 16 residues. Germline CDR1 and CDR2: SEHNR and FQNEAQ (reference sequence). The ends lost 5 bases at V and 7 bases at J; junction bases unmatched: 14. The CDR3 bases are TGTGCCAGCAGCCGAGCGGGGAGACTGGTCAGGAATGAGCAGTTCTTC. This gives the protein CASSRAGRLVRNEQFF. The variable domain in full, with the rest retrieved from reference TRBV7-9 and TRBJ2-1, is DTGVSQNPRHKITKRGQNVTFRCDPISEHNRLYWYRQTLGQGPEFLTYFQNEAQLEKSRLLSDRFSAERPKGSFSTLEIQRTEQGDSAMYLCASSRAGRLVRNEQFFGPGTRLTVL.

V gene TRBV6-1 combines with J gene TRBJ2-5, with a tentative D call TRBD2 (5 bases). The length of the CDR3 is 14 residues. V lost 6 bases and J lost 1, with 12 bases in between. The germline V gene has CDR1 MNHNS and CDR2 SASEGT. The CDR3 loop is CASRHGRAQETQYF. In DNA, the CDR3 is TGTGCCAGCAGACACGGGCGGGCCCAAGAGACCCAGTACTTC.

This clone was picked up a small number of times. This chain links TRBV21-1 with TRBJ1-3. TRBV21-1 is described as a pseudogene. CDR3 length: 16 residues. This chain's CDR3 is CASSKSSPGTGNTIYF. CDR3 nucleotide sequence: TGTGCCAGCAGCAAAAGTAGTCCGGGAACTGGAAACACCATATATTTT.

The chain employs TRBV5-1 and TRBJ2-7; possible D gene TRBD1, 6 bases. Trimming stripped 0 bases from V and 2 bases from J, with 12 bases between. This CDR3 region has 15 residues. Germline-derived CDR1 and CDR2 are SGHRS and YFSETQ. CDR3 DNA: TGCGCCAGCAGCTTGGCCAGGGGCTTTACCTACGAGCAGTACTTC. Translation gives CASSLARGFTYEQYF.

The chain has TRBV19 and TRBJ2-6, with 8 positions matching TRBD2. V trimming: 6 bases; J trimming: 2 bases; junction bases outside the gene matches: 3. The CDR3 is 15 residues long. Germline CDR1 and CDR2: LNHDA and SQIVND (reference sequence). Here the CDR3 DNA reads TGTGCCAGTAGCGGGAGGGCCCCTGGGGCCAACGTCCTGACTTTC. It is translated as CASSGRAPGANVLTF.

This sequence joins TRBV28 and TRBJ2-6; a possible D gene is TRBD2 (6 bases). Germline loops: CDR1 MDHEN, CDR2 SYDVKM. The CDR3 sequence is 13 residues long. Trimming took 11 bases from V and 1 from J, leaving 9 bases between them. The chain's CDR3 is CAGGRSGANVLTF. CDR3 DNA sequence: TGTGCCGGAGGGCGTTCTGGGGCCAACGTCCTGACTTTC.